These 32 T cell receptor beta chains were sequenced from one sample in a study of blood T cells in healthy people across ages. A second roughly 7 to 11 cycle PCR used barcoded and J-beta primers. MiXCR, run by TCRdb on the 5' RACE reads, gives a single entry per CDR3 protein. The sample yields around 620,000 distinct CDR3 sequences, 27% seen once. Sequenced material: blood. The receptor set was obtained from a woman in her seventies in good health.

This clonotype is a singleton in its sample. The gene calls are TRBV28 and TRBJ2-5; 7 nucleotides line up with TRBD1. The end of the DNA fits TRBJ2-1 better, so the J call may be wrong. CDR1 and CDR2 (germline): MDHEN, SYDVKM. This CDR3 has 14 residues. This chain's CDR3 is CASSFGQEPIKQFF. The CDR3 DNA reads as TGTGCCAGCAGCTTCGGACAGGAACCGATAAAGCAGTTCTTC.

This clonotype was seen more than once but under ten times. The V call is TRBV3-1, the J call TRBJ1-1; D is undetermined. This CDR3 is 13 amino acids long. The germline V gene encodes CDR1 LGHDT and CDR2 YNNKEL (reference sequence). V was clipped by 4 bases and J by 1 base, with 7 bases between them. CDR3 in DNA: TGTGCCAGCAGCCCCCGACAGAACACTGAAGCTTTCTTT. Protein product: CASSPRQNTEAFF.

At least ten counts were recorded for this clonotype. This chain links TRBV9 with TRBJ2-3, with no clear D. V lost 0 bases and J lost 4, with 6 bases in between. This CDR3 region has 13 residues. Germline-derived CDR1 and CDR2 are SGDLS and YYNGEE. CDR3 nucleotide sequence: TGTGCCAGCAGCGTAGGGTCCCCAGATACGCAGTATTTT. Its translation is CASSVGSPDTQYF.

The sample holds many counts of this clonotype. This chain links TRBV6-5 with TRBJ2-4, with TRBD2 as a possible D gene (5 bases). Germline CDR1 MNHEY, CDR2 SVGAGI. The V end lost 0 bases, the J end lost 8 bases, and 11 bases lay between the germline ends. The CDR3 is 14 residues long. CDR3 sequence (DNA): TGTGCCAGCAGTTACTCAGGAGAGGGTGACATTCAGTACTTC. Translated: CASSYSGEGDIQYF.

This clonotype was detected a few times. V usage is TRBV29-1 and J usage is TRBJ2-6, with 8 bases that match TRBD1. This CDR3 region has 13 residues. Germline assignment: CDR1 SQVTM and CDR2 ANQGSEA. The trim removed 6 bases at V and 2 bases at J, leaving 0 bases unmatched. CDR3 residues: CSVQGAGANVLTF. DNA of the CDR3: TGCAGCGTACAGGGGGCTGGGGCCAACGTCCTGACTTTC.

The chain uses TRBV6-2 or TRBV6-3 and TRBJ1-2; D remains ambiguous. V gave up 0 bases and J gave up 9 bases, with 11 bases separating them. Germline-derived CDR1 and CDR2 are MNHEY and SVGEGT. This CDR3 contains 13 residues. CDR3 nucleotides: TGTGCCAGCAGTTACTCCCGCAGGACGAGCTACACCTTC. As protein: CASSYSRRTSYTF.

The sample holds a few counts of this clonotype. The CDR3 sequence: CASSLAPARGYTF. The CDR3 nucleotides are TGTGCCAGCAGCCTCGCTCCGGCCCGTGGCTACACCTTC. The J gene is TRBJ1-2, the V gene TRBV28; D uncertain. Germline V gene lookup returns CDR1 MDHEN and CDR2 SYDVKM. This CDR3 is 13 amino acids long. Trimming shortened V by 6 bases and J by 7 bases, and 15 bases separated the two germline ends.

This clonotype was observed a handful of times. The V and J genes are TRBV7-2 and TRBJ2-5; TRBD2 aligns across 12 bases. The CDR3 contains 16 residues. Unmatched junction bases numbered 6, after V lost 3 bases and J lost 4 bases. Germline V gene sequence: CDR1 SGHTA, CDR2 FQGNSA. The CDR3 reads CASSFSTSGGRETQYF. The CDR3 DNA is TGTGCCAGCAGCTTTTCGACTAGCGGGGGCAGAGAGACCCAGTACTTC.

The rearrangement uses TRBV7-2 and TRBJ2-7; 9 bases are shared with TRBD1. Germline CDR1 reads SGHTA; CDR2 reads FQGNSA. The junction had 8 bases not matched to a gene; V was cut back by 5 bases and J by 6 bases. This CDR3 comprises 14 residues. CDR3 sequence: CASSGQGNLGEQYF. CDR3 DNA: TGTGCCAGCAGCGGACAGGGGAATCTGGGCGAGCAGTACTTC.

This clonotype was seen only a few times. The CDR3 protein is CASSVGQLLANTGELFF. Here the CDR3 DNA reads TGCGCCAGCAGCGTCGGACAGCTCCTTGCGAACACCGGGGAGCTGTTTTTT. The genes are TRBV5-1 and TRBJ2-2; tentative D call: TRBD1 (6 bases). CDR1 is SGHRS and CDR2 is YFSETQ in the germline V gene. V lost 4 bases and J lost 0, with 16 bases in between. The CDR3 is 17 residues long.

This clonotype was seen many times. This sequence joins TRBV9 and TRBJ2-1; no reliable D call. Between the trimmed V and J ends, which lost 0 bases and 0 bases, there was a span of 4 bases. This CDR3 comprises 14 residues. Germline CDR1 is SGDLS and CDR2 is YYNGEE. CDR3: CASSVGSSYNEQFF. As DNA, the CDR3 is TGTGCCAGCAGCGTAGGGTCCTCCTACAATGAGCAGTTCTTC.

This clonotype was observed a handful of times. This chain joins TRBV3-1 and TRBJ2-4; the match to TRBD2 covers 10 bases. CDR3 length equals 17 residues. Germline assignment: CDR1 LGHDT and CDR2 YNNKEL (reference sequence). Trimming at V came to 5 bases and at J to 7 bases, leaving 14 bases not matched to a gene. The CDR3 coding sequence is TGTGCCAGCAGCAAAAGCGGGGGGGGGTTGTCTTGGAACATTCAGTACTTC. This sequence encodes CASSKSGGGLSWNIQYF.

This clonotype appeared a single time. This sequence joins TRBV6-5 and TRBJ1-1; D gene unclear. V lost 5 bases and J lost 0, with 10 bases in between. The germline V gene encodes CDR1 MNHEY and CDR2 SVGAGI. The CDR3 is 14 amino acids. In DNA, the CDR3 is TGTGCCAGCAGTGGCGGATCCCTGAACACTGAAGCTTTCTTT. As protein: CASSGGSLNTEAFF.

The rearrangement links TRBV4-2 to TRBJ2-7; 12 nucleotides match TRBD1. With V trimmed by 6 bases and J by 5 bases, 8 bases remained unmatched. This CDR3 is 15 amino acids long. The germline gives CDR1 LGHNA, CDR2 YNFKEQ. The CDR3 nucleotides are TGTGCCAGCAGTCCCTTGGGACAGGGGGCCAACGAGCAGTACTTC. Translated: CASSPLGQGANEQYF.

With respect to this clonotype: With a much larger clone just one base away, this may be a read error. V usage is TRBV29-1 and J usage is TRBJ1-1; possible D gene TRBD1, 5 bases. The CDR3 extends over 12 amino acids. Per the germline V gene, CDR1 is SQVTM and CDR2 is ANQGSEA. Trimming pared 3 bases from V and 0 bases from J, leaving 5 bases between. DNA of the CDR3: TGCAGCGTTGACAGGGTGAACACTGAAGCTTTCTTT. Translated: CSVDRVNTEAFF.

This chain connects TRBV11-2 to TRBJ2-5, with TRBD1 as a possible D gene (5 bases). V gave up 3 bases and J gave up 7 bases, with 18 bases separating them. CDR1 and CDR2 from the germline V gene are SGHAT and FQNNGV. The CDR3 spans 15 residues. CDR3 region: CASSLTWEGVSTQYF. The CDR3 DNA is TGTGCCAGCAGCTTGACCTGGGAAGGGGTTTCGACCCAGTACTTC.

This clonotype was detected a few times. The chain links TRBV6-6 to TRBJ1-2; D is possibly TRBD1 (5 bases). Germline V CDR1 and CDR2: MNHNY, SVGAGI (reference sequence). Trimming stripped 2 bases from V and 1 base from J, with 8 bases between. The CDR3 runs to 14 residues. The CDR3 loop is CASSYRGGNYGYTF. The CDR3, as DNA: TGTGCCAGCAGTTACAGGGGTGGTAACTATGGCTACACCTTC.

The chain couples TRBV10-3 to TRBJ2-3; D might be TRBD1 (6 bases). CDR3 length: 17 amino acids. Germline assignment: CDR1 ENHRY and CDR2 SYGVKD. Trimming took off 3 bases at V and 6 bases at J, with 22 bases between the two ends. CDR3 bases: TGTGCCATCAGTGACCCGGACAGCACCACGCTCCGGGATACGCAGTATTTT. Translating it yields CAISDPDSTTLRDTQYF.

There are a few counts of this clonotype. The chain joins TRBV27 to TRBJ1-1; D call uncertain. The CDR3 is 13 amino acids. V lost 5 bases, J lost 3 bases, and 10 bases lay in between. Germline values: CDR1 MNHEY, CDR2 SMNVEV (reference sequence). The CDR3 bases are TGTGCCAGCAGTCTCACAACTTACACTGAAGCTTTCTTT. Its translation: CASSLTTYTEAFF.

This clonotype came up a few times. At one of its ends the junction is not consistent with the germline gene, which may arise from a read error. The gene calls are TRBV4-2 and TRBJ2-5; 15 nucleotides match TRBD2. The CDR3 is made up of 18 amino acids. Germline V gene data show CDR1 as LGHNA and CDR2 as YNFKEQ. The CDR3 sequence is CAGSQGLAGGPREETQYF. In nucleotides, the CDR3 is TGTGCCGGCAGCCAAGGACTAGCGGGGGGGCCAAGGGAAGAGACCCAGTACTTC.

The chain is built from TRBV7-2 and TRBJ2-5; 8 nucleotides line up with TRBD2. The trim removed 3 bases at V and 4 bases at J, leaving 7 bases unmatched. Per germline, CDR1 SGHTA and CDR2 FQGNSA. The CDR3 is 15 residues long. CDR3 amino acids: CASSLPGLGRETQYF. The CDR3 DNA reads as TGTGCCAGCAGCTTGCCGGGACTAGGGCGAGAGACCCAGTACTTC.

This chain connects TRBV28 to TRBJ2-2; TRBD1 matches 7 bases. This CDR3 spans 15 amino acids. V dropped 6 bases and J dropped 4; count of bases not matched to a gene: 8. Germline lookup yields CDR1 MDHEN and CDR2 SYDVKM. The CDR3 spells CASRQQGQGTGELFF. The CDR3 DNA reads TGTGCCAGCAGACAACAGGGGCAGGGCACCGGGGAGCTGTTTTTT.

The chain is built from TRBV15 and TRBJ1-5, with 8 bases lining up with TRBD1. V was pared by 2 bases and J by 2 bases, with 8 bases of the junction left unmatched. The germline CDR1 and CDR2 sequences are LNHNV and YYDKDF (reference sequence). This CDR3 has 17 residues. DNA of the CDR3: TGTGCCACCAGCAGACCCAACAGGGGGAACGGCAATCAGCCCCAGCATTTT. It translates to CATSRPNRGNGNQPQHF.

This clonotype has more than one count but fewer than ten. For the CDR3, the DNA is TGCGCCAGCAGCCAAGCGGGGCAGCCCCTCTGGGGCTACACCTTC. It yields the protein CASSQAGQPLWGYTF. The rearrangement links TRBV4-3 to TRBJ1-2; D perhaps matches TRBD1 (5 bases). The CDR3 runs to 15 residues. Germline V gives CDR1 LGHNA, CDR2 YSLEER. Between the trimmed V and J ends, which lost 1 base and 8 bases, there was a span of 17 bases.

Worth noting for this clonotype: An end of the junction does not agree with germline; a read error may underlie this. This sequence joins TRBV12-5 and TRBJ1-1; 7 bases align to TRBD1. The CDR3 spans 13 residues. Germline CDR1 reads LGHNT; CDR2 reads FRNRAP. The CDR3 nucleotides are TGTGCTAGTGGACAGGGGACTAGCACTGGAGCTTTCTTT. The encoded protein is CASGQGTSTGAFF. Supplemented by reference TRBV12-5 and TRBJ1-1, the full variable domain reads DARVTQTPRHKVTEMGQEVTMRCQPILGHNTVFWYRQTMMQGLELLAYFRNRAPLDDSGMPKDRFSAEMPDATLATLKIQPSEPRDSAVYFCASGQGTSTGAFFGQGTRLTVV.

The chain is built from TRBV7-2 and TRBJ2-5; 16 bases are shared with TRBD2. The DNA end is more similar to TRBJ2-1, so the J call may be wrong. The CDR3 totals 16 residues. CDR1 is SGHTA, CDR2 FQGNSA, per germline. The CDR3 spells CASSPRRGLAGGKQFF. In DNA, the CDR3 is TGTGCCAGCAGCCCCCGAAGGGGACTAGCGGGGGGGAAGCAGTTCTTC.

The J gene is TRBJ1-2, the V gene TRBV2; D is possibly TRBD1 (5 bases). The CDR3 covers 12 residues. Trimming stripped 10 bases from V and 4 bases from J, with 13 bases between. CDR1 SNHLY and CDR2 FYNNEI come from the germline V gene. CDR3 nucleotide sequence: TGTGCCAACACGAAGGGGCGCTATGGCTACACCTTC. Its translation: CANTKGRYGYTF.

J is TRBJ1-1 and V is TRBV7-2; D unresolved. Trimming left V 0 bases short and J 1 base short, with 9 bases between. This CDR3 is built from 15 residues. Germline V gives CDR1 SGHTA, CDR2 FQGNSA. This chain's CDR3 is CASSLAAPQNTEAFF. CDR3 DNA sequence: TGTGCCAGCAGCTTAGCGGCGCCACAGAACACTGAAGCTTTCTTT.

This clonotype turned up a few times. This rearrangement joins TRBV7-9 to TRBJ2-7; 11 bases map to TRBD1. Germline assignment: CDR1 SEHNR and CDR2 FQNEAQ (reference sequence). The CDR3 has 14 amino acids. Unmatched junction bases numbered 5, after V lost 5 bases and J lost 5 bases. CDR3 amino acids: CASSIGQGANEQYF. The CDR3, as DNA: TGTGCCAGCAGCATCGGACAGGGGGCGAACGAGCAGTACTTC. Based on the CDR3 plus reference TRBV7-9 and TRBJ2-7, the full variable domain is DTGVSQNPRHKITKRGQNVTFRCDPISEHNRLYWYRQTLGQGPEFLTYFQNEAQLEKSRLLSDRFSAERPKGSFSTLEIQRTEQGDSAMYLCASSIGQGANEQYFGPGTRLTVT.

This clonotype was seen only a few times. The V gene is TRBV14, the J gene TRBJ1-1; TRBD1 agrees at 9 bases. Trimming removed 4 bases from V and 4 bases from J; junction bases left unmatched: 10. This CDR3 contains 16 residues. Germline CDR1 and CDR2: SGHDN and FVKESK. The CDR3 DNA reads TGTGCCAGCAGCCTTCTCCGGACAGGGGTGGGCACTGAAGCTTTCTTT. Its protein is CASSLLRTGVGTEAFF.

The chain uses TRBV7-2 and TRBJ2-5; D unresolved. The DNA end is a closer match to TRBJ2-7, so the J assignment may be wrong. The CDR3 sequence is 13 residues long. Germline values: CDR1 SGHTA, CDR2 FQGNSA. As DNA, the CDR3 is TGTGCCAGCAGTTCGACTGGAAACTACGAGCAGTACTTC. Its translation is CASSSTGNYEQYF.

This clonotype was counted between two and nine times. J is TRBJ1-2 and V is TRBV6-2 or TRBV6-3; D remains unclear. This CDR3 contains 17 residues. Trimming cost V 4 bases and J 2 bases, with 20 bases left between them. Germline-derived CDR1 and CDR2 are MNHEY and SVGEGT. CDR3 protein: CASSSPPQDGVNYGYTF. The CDR3 DNA follows: TGTGCCAGCAGTTCCCCTCCGCAGGATGGGGTAAACTATGGCTACACCTTC.